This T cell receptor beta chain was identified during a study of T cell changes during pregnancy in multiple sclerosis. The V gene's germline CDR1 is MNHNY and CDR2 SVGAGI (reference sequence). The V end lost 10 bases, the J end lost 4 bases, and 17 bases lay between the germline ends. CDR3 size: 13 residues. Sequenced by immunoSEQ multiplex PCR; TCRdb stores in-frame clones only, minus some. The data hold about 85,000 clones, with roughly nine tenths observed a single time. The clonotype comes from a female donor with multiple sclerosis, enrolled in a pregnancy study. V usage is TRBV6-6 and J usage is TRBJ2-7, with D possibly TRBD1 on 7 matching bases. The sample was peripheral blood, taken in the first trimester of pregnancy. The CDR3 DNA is TGTGCCACCCGGTCAGGGGGAGGATACGAGCAGTACTTC. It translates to CATRSGGGYEQYF.